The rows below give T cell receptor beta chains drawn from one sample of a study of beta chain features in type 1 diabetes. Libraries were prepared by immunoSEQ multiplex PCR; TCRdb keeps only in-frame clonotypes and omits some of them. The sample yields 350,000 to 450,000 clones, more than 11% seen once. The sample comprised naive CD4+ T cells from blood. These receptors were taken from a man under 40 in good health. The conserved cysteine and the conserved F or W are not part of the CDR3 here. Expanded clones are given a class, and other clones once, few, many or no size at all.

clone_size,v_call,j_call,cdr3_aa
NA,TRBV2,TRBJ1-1,ASSHRALNTEAF
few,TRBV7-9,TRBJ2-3,ASSWDREADTQY
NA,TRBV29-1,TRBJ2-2,SVEGPEEQRGELF
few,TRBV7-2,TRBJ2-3,ASKRGHTTDTQY
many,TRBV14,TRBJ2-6,ASSQNSPGANVLT
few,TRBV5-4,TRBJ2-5,ASSNLSETQY
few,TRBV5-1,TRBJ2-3,ASSPGVPNTDTQY
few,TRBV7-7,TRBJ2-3,ASSLELASDTQY
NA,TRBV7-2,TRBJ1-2,ASSLKDYGYT
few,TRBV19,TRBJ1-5,ASCSLGQPQH
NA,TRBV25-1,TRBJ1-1,ASSATGEVAF
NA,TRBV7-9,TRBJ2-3,ASSLGAGVPDTQY
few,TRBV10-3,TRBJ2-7,AISGRSGGTYEQY
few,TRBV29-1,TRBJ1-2,SVADRVEVHGYT
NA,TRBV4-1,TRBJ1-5,ASRLRDGSNQPQH
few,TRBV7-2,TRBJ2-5,ASSLLRPIQETQY
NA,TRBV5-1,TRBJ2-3,ASRLPWSTDTQY
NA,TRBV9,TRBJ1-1,ASSVGPGVGTEAF
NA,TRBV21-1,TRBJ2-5,ASSKDPGETQY
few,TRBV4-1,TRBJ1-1,ASSHPKGDPGEAF
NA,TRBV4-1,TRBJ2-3,ASSPSRLAGDTDTQY
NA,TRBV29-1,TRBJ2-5,SAGQAIETQY
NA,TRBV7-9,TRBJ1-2,ASSLLRGRGYT
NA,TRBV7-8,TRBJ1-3,ASSADRNTIY
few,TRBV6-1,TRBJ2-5,ATSGRASETQY
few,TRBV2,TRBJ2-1,ASTLGQASILNEQF
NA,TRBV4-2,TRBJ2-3,ASSQGELAAGDTQY
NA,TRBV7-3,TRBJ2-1,ASRGGGRHEQF
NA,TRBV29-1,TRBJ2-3,SGQKTGGGNTQY
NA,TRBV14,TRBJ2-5,ASSQVGLGTETQY
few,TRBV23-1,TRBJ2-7,ASSQSWTGFFIYEQY
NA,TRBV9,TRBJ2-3,ASSAGTSGTDTQY
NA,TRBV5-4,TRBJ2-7,ASSFDRYEQY
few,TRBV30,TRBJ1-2,AWSMGQGVYGYT
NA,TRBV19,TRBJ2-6,ASTQGSAGANVLT
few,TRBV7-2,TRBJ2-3,ASSPLQSTDTQY
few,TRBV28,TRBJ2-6,ASSDPRTPHTGANVLT
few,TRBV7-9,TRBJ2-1,AIRKALARRGFIYNEQF
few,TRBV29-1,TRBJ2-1,STRGLAGGTEQF
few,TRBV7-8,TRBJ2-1,ASSGRSLASEQF
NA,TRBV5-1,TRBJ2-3,ASSRDYPGTDTQY
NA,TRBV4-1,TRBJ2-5,ASSQARKETQY
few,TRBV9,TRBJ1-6,ASSVGGDINSPLH
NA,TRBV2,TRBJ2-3,ASARLYTQY
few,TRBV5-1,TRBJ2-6,ASSNGVPGANVLT
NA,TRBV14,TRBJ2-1,ASSHPTSGRARRYNEQF
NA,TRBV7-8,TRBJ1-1,AGGTGMNTEAF
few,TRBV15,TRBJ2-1,ATSRVNFDEQF
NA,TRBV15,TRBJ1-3,ATSRDRLGYASGNTIY
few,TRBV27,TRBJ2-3,ASSTGTSGTDTQY
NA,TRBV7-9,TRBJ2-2,ASSLAQRVSNTGELF
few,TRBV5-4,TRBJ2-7,ASSFTGGEQY
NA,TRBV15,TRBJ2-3,ATGSSWVGTDTQY
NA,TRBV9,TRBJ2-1,ASSVARGEQF
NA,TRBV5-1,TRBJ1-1,ASSLGVRGDTEAF
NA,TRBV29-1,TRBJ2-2,SVGLAVNTGELF
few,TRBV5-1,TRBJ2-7,ASSHQSHYEQY
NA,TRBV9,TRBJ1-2,ASSVLREGYGYT
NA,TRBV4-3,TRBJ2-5,ASSQGRSSLPYQETQY